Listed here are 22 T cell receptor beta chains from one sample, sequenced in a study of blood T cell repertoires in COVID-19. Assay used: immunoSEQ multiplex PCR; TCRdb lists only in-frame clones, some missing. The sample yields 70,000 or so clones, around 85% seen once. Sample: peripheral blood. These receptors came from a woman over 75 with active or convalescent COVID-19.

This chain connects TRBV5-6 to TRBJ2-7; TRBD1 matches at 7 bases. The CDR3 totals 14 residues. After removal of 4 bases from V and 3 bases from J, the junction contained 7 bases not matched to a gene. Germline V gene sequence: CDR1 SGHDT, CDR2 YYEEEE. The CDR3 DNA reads TGTGCCAGCAGCCTGCGACAGGGACACTACGAGCAGTACTTC. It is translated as CASSLRQGHYEQYF.

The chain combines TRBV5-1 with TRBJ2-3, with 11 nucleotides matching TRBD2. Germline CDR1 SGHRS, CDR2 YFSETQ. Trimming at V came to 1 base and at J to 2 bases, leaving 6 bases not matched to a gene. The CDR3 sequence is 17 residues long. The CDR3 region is CASSLTGTSGYTDTQYF. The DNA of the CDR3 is TGCGCCAGCAGCTTGACCGGGACTAGCGGATACACAGATACGCAGTATTTT.

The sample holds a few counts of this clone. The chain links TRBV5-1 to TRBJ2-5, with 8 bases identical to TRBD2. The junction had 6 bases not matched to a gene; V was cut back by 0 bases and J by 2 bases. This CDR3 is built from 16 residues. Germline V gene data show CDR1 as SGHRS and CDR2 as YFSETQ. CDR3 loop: CASSLALTGGQETQYF. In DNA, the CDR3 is TGCGCCAGCAGCTTGGCCCTTACGGGGGGGCAAGAGACCCAGTACTTC.

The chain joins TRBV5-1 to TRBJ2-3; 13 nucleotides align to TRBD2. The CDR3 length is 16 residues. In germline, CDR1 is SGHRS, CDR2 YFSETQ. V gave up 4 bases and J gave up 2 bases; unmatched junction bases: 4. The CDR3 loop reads CASSAGLAGSTDTQYF. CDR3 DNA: TGCGCCAGCAGCGCGGGACTAGCGGGGTCCACAGATACGCAGTATTTT.

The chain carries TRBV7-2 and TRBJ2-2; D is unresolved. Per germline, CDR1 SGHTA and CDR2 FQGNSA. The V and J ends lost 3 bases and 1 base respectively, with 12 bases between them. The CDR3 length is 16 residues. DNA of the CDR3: TGTGCCAGCAGCTTTTATGCGACACAGAACACCGGGGAGCTGTTTTTT. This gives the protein CASSFYATQNTGELFF.

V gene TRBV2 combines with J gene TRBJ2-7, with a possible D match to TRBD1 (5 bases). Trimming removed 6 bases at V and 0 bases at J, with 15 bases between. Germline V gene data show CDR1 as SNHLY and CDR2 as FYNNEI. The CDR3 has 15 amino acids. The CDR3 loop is CASSPQQVSSYEQYF. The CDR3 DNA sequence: TGTGCCAGCAGCCCTCAACAGGTCAGCTCCTACGAGCAGTACTTC.

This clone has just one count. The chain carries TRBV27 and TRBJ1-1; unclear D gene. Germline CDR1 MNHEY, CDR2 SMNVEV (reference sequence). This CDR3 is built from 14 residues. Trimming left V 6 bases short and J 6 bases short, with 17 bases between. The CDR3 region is CASSFRPPSAEAFF. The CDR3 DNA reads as TGTGCCAGCAGCTTCCGCCCCCCCTCAGCTGAAGCTTTCTTT.

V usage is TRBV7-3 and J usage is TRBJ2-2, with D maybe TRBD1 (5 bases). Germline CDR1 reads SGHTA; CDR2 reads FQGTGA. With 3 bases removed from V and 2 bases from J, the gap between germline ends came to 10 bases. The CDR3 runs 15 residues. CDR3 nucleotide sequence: TGTGCCAGCAGCTTGGGTGGGGCCAACACCGGGGAGCTGTTTTTT. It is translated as CASSLGGANTGELFF.

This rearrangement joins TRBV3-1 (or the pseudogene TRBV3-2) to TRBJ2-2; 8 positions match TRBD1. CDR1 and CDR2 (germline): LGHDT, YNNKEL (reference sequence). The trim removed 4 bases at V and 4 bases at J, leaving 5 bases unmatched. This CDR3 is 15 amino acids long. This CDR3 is CASSRQGRGTGELFF. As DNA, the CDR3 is TGTGCCAGCAGCCGACAGGGGCGAGGCACCGGGGAGCTGTTTTTT.

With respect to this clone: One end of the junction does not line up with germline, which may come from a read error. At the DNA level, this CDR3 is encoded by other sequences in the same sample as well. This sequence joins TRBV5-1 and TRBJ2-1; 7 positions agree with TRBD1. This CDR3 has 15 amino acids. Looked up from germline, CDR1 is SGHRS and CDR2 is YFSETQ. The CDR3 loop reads CASSLEGAPYNEQFF. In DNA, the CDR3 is TGCGCCAGCAGCTTGGAGGGGGCGCCCTACAATGAGCAATTCTTC.

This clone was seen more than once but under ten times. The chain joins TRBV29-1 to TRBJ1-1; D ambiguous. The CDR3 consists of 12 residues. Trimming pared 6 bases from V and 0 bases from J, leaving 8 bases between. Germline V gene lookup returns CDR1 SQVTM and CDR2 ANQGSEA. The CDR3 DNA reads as TGCAGCGTCACTGAATTGAACACTGAAGCTTTCTTT. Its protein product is CSVTELNTEAFF.

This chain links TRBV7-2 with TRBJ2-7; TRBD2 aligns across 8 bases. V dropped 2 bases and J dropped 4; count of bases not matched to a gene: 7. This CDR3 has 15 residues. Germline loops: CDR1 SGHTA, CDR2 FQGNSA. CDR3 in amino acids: CASSLFVSGEYEQYF. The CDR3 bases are TGTGCCAGCAGCTTATTTGTTAGCGGGGAATACGAGCAGTACTTC.

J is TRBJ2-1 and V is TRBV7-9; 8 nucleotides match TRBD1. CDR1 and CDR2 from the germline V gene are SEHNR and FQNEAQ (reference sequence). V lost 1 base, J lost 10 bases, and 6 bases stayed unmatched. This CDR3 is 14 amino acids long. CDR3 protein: CASSLEGQGGEQFF. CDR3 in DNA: TGTGCCAGCAGCTTAGAAGGACAGGGAGGAGAGCAGTTCTTC.

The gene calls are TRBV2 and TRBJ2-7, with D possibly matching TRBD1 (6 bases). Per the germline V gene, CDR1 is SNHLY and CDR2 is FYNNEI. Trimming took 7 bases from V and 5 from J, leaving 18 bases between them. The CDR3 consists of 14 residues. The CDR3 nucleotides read TGTGCCAGCAACCAGGGGATAAGTAGAGACGAGCAGTACTTC. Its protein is CASNQGISRDEQYF.

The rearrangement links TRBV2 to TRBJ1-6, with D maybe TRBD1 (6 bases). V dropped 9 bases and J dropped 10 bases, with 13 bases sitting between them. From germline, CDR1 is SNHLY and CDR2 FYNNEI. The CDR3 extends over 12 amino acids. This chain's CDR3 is CARGSGESPLHF. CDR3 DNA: TGTGCCAGAGGATCAGGGGAATCACCCCTCCACTTT.

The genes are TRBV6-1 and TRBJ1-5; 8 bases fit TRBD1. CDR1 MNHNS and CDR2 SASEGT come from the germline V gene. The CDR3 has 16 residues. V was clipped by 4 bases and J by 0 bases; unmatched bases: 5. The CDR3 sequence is CASSAYRGDSNQPQHF. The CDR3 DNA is TGTGCCAGCAGTGCATACAGGGGGGATAGCAATCAGCCCCAGCATTTT.

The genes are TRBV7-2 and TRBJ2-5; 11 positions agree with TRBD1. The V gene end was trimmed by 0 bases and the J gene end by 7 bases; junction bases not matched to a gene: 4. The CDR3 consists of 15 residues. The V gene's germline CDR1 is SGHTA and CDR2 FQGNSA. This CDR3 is CASSLAGQGGTTQYF. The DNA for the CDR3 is TGTGCCAGCAGCTTAGCGGGACAGGGGGGGACGACCCAGTACTTC.

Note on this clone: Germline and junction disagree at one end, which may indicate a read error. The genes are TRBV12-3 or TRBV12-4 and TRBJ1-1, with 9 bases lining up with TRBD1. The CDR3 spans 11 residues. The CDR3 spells CASSRQGVLRF. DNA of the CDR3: TGTGCCAGCAGTAGACAGGGGGTCCTGAGATTT.

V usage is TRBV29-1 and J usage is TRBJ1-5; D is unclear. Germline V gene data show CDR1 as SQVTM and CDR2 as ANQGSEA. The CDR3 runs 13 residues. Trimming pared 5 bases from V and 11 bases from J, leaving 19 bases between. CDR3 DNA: TGCAGCGTTAGCCGAAGGTCCGACGGGACCCAGCATTTT. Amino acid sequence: CSVSRRSDGTQHF.

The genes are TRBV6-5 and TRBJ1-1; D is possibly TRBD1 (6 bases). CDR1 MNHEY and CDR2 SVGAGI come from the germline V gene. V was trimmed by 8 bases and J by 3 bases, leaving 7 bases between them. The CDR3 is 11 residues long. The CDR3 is CASHRDTEAFF. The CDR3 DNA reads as TGTGCCAGCCACAGGGACACTGAAGCTTTCTTT.

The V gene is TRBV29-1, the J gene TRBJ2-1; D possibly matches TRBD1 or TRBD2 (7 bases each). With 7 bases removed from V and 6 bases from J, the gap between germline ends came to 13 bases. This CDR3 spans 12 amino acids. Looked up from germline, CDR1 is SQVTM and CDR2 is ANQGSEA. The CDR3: CSGGGQINEQFF. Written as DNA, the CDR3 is TGCAGCGGGGGGGGACAGATCAATGAGCAGTTCTTC.

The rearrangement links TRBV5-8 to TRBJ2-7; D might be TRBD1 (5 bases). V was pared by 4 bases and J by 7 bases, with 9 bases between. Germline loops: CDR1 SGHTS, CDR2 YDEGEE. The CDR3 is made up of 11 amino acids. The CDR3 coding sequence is TGTGCCAGCAGCGAGTGGACAGAGCAGTACTTC. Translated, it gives CASSEWTEQYF. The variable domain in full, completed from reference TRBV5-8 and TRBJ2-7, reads EAGVTQSPTHLIKTRGQQATLRCSPISGHTSVYWYQQALGLGLQFLLWYDEGEERNRGNFPPRFSGRQFPNYSSELNVNALELEDSALYLCASSEWTEQYFGPGTRLTVT.